These T cell receptor beta chains were read from a single sample in a study of immune evolution from preneoplasia to lung adenocarcinoma. Clones were read by immunoSEQ multiplex PCR, and TCRdb kept only the in-frame ones, dropping some. There are about 2,200 clones in the sample; roughly 80% occur only once, and roughly an eighth lies in the top ten. Material for sequencing was FFPE adjacent normal lung tissue. All receptors come from a person between 55 and 80 years old with lung adenocarcinoma. CDR3s include the opening cysteine and the closing phenylalanine or tryptophan. A D gene is named only where the DNA matches it firmly. Where a row states a size, it is once, few, many or the class of an expanded clone; other rows omit it.

.,TRBV4-1,.,TRBJ1-1,TGCGCCAGCTGCGAGTTTGGCAATACGGTGAACACTGAAGCTTTCTTT,CASCEFGNTVNTEAFF
.,TRBV18,.,TRBJ2-2,TGTGCCAGCCGGACCCAAGCCGGGGAGCTGTTTTTT,CASRTQAGELFF
.,TRBV2,.,TRBJ1-1,TGTGCCACCCTAGGCGAATCGAACACTGAAGCTTTCTTT,CATLGESNTEAFF
.,TRBV9,.,TRBJ2-3,TGTGCCAGCAGCGTAGGGAGCGGGCTAAGCACAGATACGCAGTATTTT,CASSVGSGLSTDTQYF
TRBD1,TRBV7-8,.,TRBJ2-7,TGTGCCAGCAGCCCCCGAGGAACAGGGGGTATAGAAAACGAGCAGTACTTC,CASSPRGTGGIENEQYF
TRBD1,TRBV19,.,TRBJ2-2,TGTGCCAGTAGTGGGGGGGACAGGGGGCTCACCGGGGAGCTGTTTTTT,CASSGGDRGLTGELFF
.,TRBV28,.,TRBJ1-2,TGTGCCAGCAGTTCCCCTTCCCGCTCCTATGGCTACACCTTC,CASSSPSRSYGYTF
.,TRBV9,.,TRBJ2-2,TGTGCCAGCAGCAGACAGAACACCGGGGAGCTGTTTTTT,CASSRQNTGELFF
.,TRBV5-1,.,TRBJ1-1,TGCGCCAGCAGCCTCCGGGAACTACGCACTGAAGCTTTCTTT,CASSLRELRTEAFF
.,TRBV9,.,TRBJ2-2,TGTGCCAGCAGCGAGGGCTCTCCTCGGGGGGAGCTGTTTTTT,CASSEGSPRGELFF
TRBD2,TRBV5-1,.,TRBJ2-3,TGCGCCAGCAGGCTGGGGTCTAGCGGGGGAACAGATACGCAGTATTTT,CASRLGSSGGTDTQYF
.,TRBV4-3,once,TRBJ1-3,TGCGCCAGCAGCCAAAATGTTCAGGGGTCGGGAAACACCATATATTTT,CASSQNVQGSGNTIYF
.,TRBV28,.,TRBJ1-1,TGTGCCAGCAGTTTTGGGGAAGTAATTGAAGCTTTCTTT,CASSFGEVIEAFF
.,TRBV6-4,.,TRBJ2-2,TGTGCCAGCAGTGACTCAGACACCGGGGAGCTGTTTTTT,CASSDSDTGELFF
.,TRBV18,.,TRBJ1-5,TGTGCCAGCTCCCCGGGACCGCCCTCGAATCAGCCCCAGCATTTT,CASSPGPPSNQPQHF
.,TRBV28,.,TRBJ1-4,TGTGCCAGCAGTTTAAAAGGCGTTGGTGAAAAACTGTTTTTT,CASSLKGVGEKLFF
.,TRBV30,.,TRBJ1-5,TGTGCCTGGAGCCCCCTCAATGGGCTTAGCAATCAGCCCCAGCATTTT,CAWSPLNGLSNQPQHF
TRBD1,TRBV6-1,.,TRBJ1-2,TGTGCCAGCAGTGAACCAGGGGGCTGGGGCTACACCTTC,CASSEPGGWGYTF
TRBD1,TRBV9,.,TRBJ1-6,TGTGCCAGCAGCGGAGCACAGGGGGCGAATTCACCCCTCCACTTT,CASSGAQGANSPLHF